The 5 T cell receptor beta chains listed next were all sequenced from one sample in a study of cytomegalovirus exposure and HLA in healthy donors. 60 Vbeta and 13 Jbeta primers were used in PCR. Data came from immunoSEQ multiplex PCR; TCRdb stores just in-frame clones and leaves some out. Of about 87,000 clones listed, 79% were seen once; the top ten hold around 3.8%. Sample: PBMCs. The source of these receptors is a woman aged 40-49 years in good health and CMV-seronegative.

The chain joins TRBV9 to TRBJ2-1; weak D call: TRBD2 (5 bases). CDR1 is SGDLS and CDR2 is YYNGEE in the germline V gene. The CDR3 loop spans 15 amino acids. Deletions cut 4 bases from V and 0 bases from J, with 11 bases between. CDR3 nucleotides: TGTGCCAGCAGCACACTAGTGAGCTCCTACAATGAGCAGTTCTTC. This codes for CASSTLVSSYNEQFF.

V usage is TRBV18 and J usage is TRBJ2-5, with 7 bases aligning to TRBD2. The V segment lost 3 bases and the J segment 1 base; nucleotides outside the gene matches: 8. The V gene's germline CDR1 is KGHSH and CDR2 LQKENI. The CDR3 consists of 16 residues. CDR3 bases: TGTGCCAGCTCACCCGCAACGGGGGGTGGCCAAGAGACCCAGTACTTC. Encoded protein: CASSPATGGGQETQYF. Filled out from reference TRBV18 and TRBJ2-5, the complete variable domain reads NAGVMQNPRHLVRRRGQEARLRCSPMKGHSHVYWYRQLPEEGLKFMVYLQKENIIDESGMPKERFSAEFPKEGPSILRIQQVVRGDSAAYFCASSPATGGGQETQYFGPGTRLLVL.

The genes are TRBV5-4 and TRBJ2-1; 16 positions match TRBD2. Germline CDR1 reads SGHNT; CDR2 reads YYREEE (reference sequence). The CDR3 runs to 16 residues. After removal of 4 bases from V and 10 bases from J, the junction contained 8 bases not matched to a gene. The CDR3 reads CASSIGTSGGAGEQFF. As DNA, the CDR3 is TGTGCCAGCAGCATCGGGACTAGCGGGGGGGCTGGGGAGCAGTTCTTC.

The chain is built from TRBV6-4 and TRBJ1-6, with 9 bases aligning to TRBD1. The CDR3 spans 15 residues. Germline CDR1 is MRHNA and CDR2 is SNTAGT. Germline trimming cut 10 bases from V and 8 bases from J; bases unmatched to any gene: 12. CDR3 residues: CATREDRGRDSPLHF. In DNA form, the CDR3 reads TGTGCCACCAGGGAGGACAGGGGCCGAGATTCACCCCTCCACTTT.

The CDR3 nucleotides are TGTGCCAGCAGCTTCGAGGGCCGCAATCAGCCCCAGCATTTT. Its protein is CASSFEGRNQPQHF. The gene calls are TRBV7-9 and TRBJ1-5; no reliable D call. Germline CDR1 is SEHNR and CDR2 is FQNEAQ (reference sequence). The V end lost 3 bases, the J end lost 2 bases, and 8 bases lay between the germline ends. The CDR3 is 14 amino acids.